The 16 T cell receptor beta chains presented below share a single source sample, sequenced in a study of T cell responses to AZD1222 COVID-19 vaccine (dated by TCRdb to about 2021). The sample's time point label is to be understood as: baseline before first vaccination. Libraries were built with the immunoSEQ multiplex PCR assay. In TCRdb, the immuneACCESS table is reduced to in-frame sequences with V and J assigned. These tables do not hold every clone; where another copy was compared, an unresolved V gene accounts for under half, and the others remain unexplained. The sample table lists about 170,000 clones, 85% to 90% of them with a count of one. The biggest ten clones account for 6.5% to 8.5% of the sample. The sequences come from peripheral blood, collected on day 0 of AZD1222 vaccination. These receptor sequences come from an adult in good health.

The chain recombines TRBV28 with TRBJ1-5; D is ambiguous. The V gene's germline CDR1 is MDHEN and CDR2 SYDVKM. This CDR3 has 16 amino acids. The V gene lost 2 bases and the J gene lost 0 bases, with 11 bases spanning the gap. The CDR3: CASSLGSAISNQPQHF. CDR3 nucleotide sequence: TGTGCCAGCAGTTTAGGTTCAGCTATTAGCAATCAGCCCCAGCATTTT. The full variable domain, completed using reference TRBV28 and TRBJ1-5, is DVKVTQSSRYLVKRTGEKVFLECVQDMDHENMFWYRQDPGLGLRLIYFSYDVKMKEKGDIPEGYSVSREKKERFSLILESASTNQTSMYLCASSLGSAISNQPQHFGDGTRLSIL.

The chain is built from TRBV10-3 and TRBJ1-1, with a tentative D call TRBD1 (5 bases). Trimming took off 3 bases at V and 7 bases at J, with 15 bases between the two ends. The CDR3 is 14 residues long. Per the germline V gene, CDR1 is ENHRY and CDR2 is SYGVKD. CDR3 sequence: CAISEEGARGEAFF. The DNA of the CDR3 is TGTGCCATCAGTGAAGAAGGGGCAAGGGGTGAAGCTTTCTTT.

This chain uses TRBV6-5 with TRBJ1-6, with D possibly being TRBD1 (5 bases). There are 13 residues in the CDR3. Trimming removed 10 bases at V and 7 bases at J, with 14 bases between. CDR1 MNHEY and CDR2 SVGAGI come from the germline V gene. CDR3 protein: CANPGKPNSPLHF. The CDR3 DNA is TGTGCCAACCCAGGGAAGCCGAATTCACCCCTCCACTTT.

The CDR3 bases are TGTGCCAGCAGCTCAGAGTCCCGGACCTATTTGAATTCACCCCTCCACTTT. Its translation: CASSSESRTYLNSPLHF. This chain joins TRBV5-5 and TRBJ1-6; D unresolved. V shed 3 bases and J shed 7 bases, with 20 bases lying between them. The CDR3 length is 17 residues. Germline CDR1 SGHKS, CDR2 YYEKEE (reference sequence).

The chain couples TRBV7-9 to TRBJ2-4, with D possibly matching TRBD1 (5 bases). Germline V CDR1 and CDR2: SEHNR, FQNEAQ (reference sequence). The CDR3 is made up of 18 amino acids. Trimming cost V 1 base and J 0 bases, with 16 bases left between them. The DNA for the CDR3 is TGTGCCAGCAGCTTAGGATCCCTGACAGACATAGCCAAAAACATTCAGTACTTC. Translating gives CASSLGSLTDIAKNIQYF. Combining the CDR3 with reference TRBV7-9 and TRBJ2-4 gives the whole variable domain DTGVSQNPRHKITKRGQNVTFRCDPISEHNRLYWYRQTLGQGPEFLTYFQNEAQLEKSRLLSDRFSAERPKGSFSTLEIQRTEQGDSAMYLCASSLGSLTDIAKNIQYFGAGTRLSVL.

The V gene is TRBV5-4, the J gene TRBJ2-2; no definite D call. Germline V CDR1 and CDR2: SGHNT, YYREEE (reference sequence). The CDR3 contains 13 residues. The germline V and J ends were trimmed by 3 bases and 5 bases, with 8 bases remaining between them. This chain's CDR3 is CASSSDLTGELFF. CDR3 coding DNA: TGTGCCAGCAGCTCGGACCTTACCGGGGAGCTGTTTTTT.

This clone was seen a few times. V gene TRBV4-3 combines with J gene TRBJ1-5; 8 nucleotides agree with TRBD1. Germline-derived CDR1 and CDR2 are LGHNA and YSLEER. V shed 0 bases, J shed 4 bases, and the junction held 20 bases outside the gene matches. This CDR3 contains 21 residues. DNA of the CDR3: TGCGCCAGCAGCCAAGAATCCTGGGCAATGGACAGGGAGGGTCGTAATCAGCCCCAGCATTTT. It is translated as CASSQESWAMDREGRNQPQHF.

The chain has TRBV2 and TRBJ2-2; the D gene is possibly TRBD1 (5 bases). The germline V and J ends were trimmed by 1 base and 4 bases, with 10 bases remaining between them. Germline V gene data show CDR1 as SNHLY and CDR2 as FYNNEI. This CDR3 spans 15 amino acids. The CDR3 is CASSEVRTSTGELFF. CDR3 bases: TGTGCCAGCAGTGAAGTAAGGACATCCACCGGGGAGCTGTTTTTT.

This clone appeared a single time. The chain employs TRBV6-2 or TRBV6-3 and TRBJ2-3; TRBD1 matches at 8 bases. The CDR3 totals 15 residues. The germline V gene encodes CDR1 MNHEY and CDR2 SVGEGT. Trimming removed 2 bases from V and 4 bases from J; junction bases left unmatched: 5. The CDR3 reads CASSYPTGVPDTQYF. In DNA, the CDR3 is TGTGCCAGCAGTTACCCGACAGGGGTCCCAGATACGCAGTATTTT.

The gene calls are TRBV6-5 and TRBJ2-5; a possible D gene is TRBD2 (5 bases). The CDR3 is 13 amino acids. The V end was cut by 7 bases, the J end by 5 bases, with 14 bases between. Germline V CDR1 and CDR2: MNHEY, SVGAGI. CDR3 sequence: CASTLGQRETQYF. CDR3 nucleotide sequence: TGTGCCAGCACCCTAGGGCAGCGGGAGACCCAGTACTTC.

J is TRBJ1-1 and V is TRBV7-9, with 7 bases that match TRBD1. The CDR3 runs 13 residues. In germline, CDR1 is SEHNR, CDR2 FQNEAQ (reference sequence). J was trimmed by 8 bases and V by 0 bases; bases with no gene match: 3. CDR3 in DNA: TGTGCCAGCAGCTTAGCCCCGACAGGGGAAGCTTTCTTT. Translated, it gives CASSLAPTGEAFF.

This clone was seen just once. This chain connects TRBV6-5 to TRBJ2-2; perhaps D is TRBD1 or TRBD2 (6 bases each). Germline V gene data show CDR1 as MNHEY and CDR2 as SVGAGI. The germline V and J ends were trimmed by 10 bases and 2 bases, with 17 bases remaining between them. The CDR3 is 15 residues long. The CDR3 DNA reads as TGTGCCATCCCCGGGGGCCGGTCCAACACCGGGGAGCTGTTTTTT. It specifies CAIPGGRSNTGELFF.

This clone appeared once. The chain's CDR3 is CASSLTGDRFYEQYF. The CDR3 DNA reads TGTGCCAGCAGTTTAACCGGGGACAGGTTCTACGAGCAGTACTTC. The chain recombines TRBV6-5 with TRBJ2-7; 8 bases line up with TRBD1. The CDR3 runs to 15 residues. Germline V gene data show CDR1 as MNHEY and CDR2 as SVGAGI. Trimming at V came to 4 bases and at J to 3 bases, leaving 8 bases not matched to a gene.

This chain uses TRBV2 with TRBJ2-7; D gene uncertain. The CDR3 has 15 amino acids. Germline V gene sequence: CDR1 SNHLY, CDR2 FYNNEI. The germline V and J ends were trimmed by 1 base and 0 bases, with 10 bases remaining between them. This chain's CDR3 is CASSEGSASSYEQYV. DNA of the CDR3: TGTGCCAGCAGTGAAGGCTCGGCAAGCTCCTACGAGCAGTACGTC.

The V and J genes are TRBV18 and TRBJ1-2, with TRBD1 matching 10 bases. Trimming took 2 bases from V and 6 from J; bases not matched to a gene: 12. The germline V gene has CDR1 KGHSH and CDR2 LQKENI. The CDR3 length is 17 residues. CDR3 coding DNA: TGTGCCAGCTCACCAACCCGGGACAGGGGAAGTGAGCATGGCTACACCTTC. Amino acid sequence: CASSPTRDRGSEHGYTF.

This chain connects TRBV27 to TRBJ1-4; 7 nucleotides agree with TRBD1. The germline V gene has CDR1 MNHEY and CDR2 SMNVEV (reference sequence). This CDR3 is 13 amino acids long. The trim removed 3 bases at V and 8 bases at J, leaving 3 bases unmatched. CDR3 protein: CASSFGRGEKLFF. For the CDR3, the DNA is TGTGCCAGCAGTTTCGGCAGGGGGGAAAAACTGTTTTTT.